These T cell receptor beta chains were read from a single sample in a study of blood T cells in healthy people across ages. TCRdb re-derived calls from the 5' RACE reads in MiXCR, one entry per CDR3 protein. The sample includes hundreds of thousands of distinct CDR3 sequences, 24% of them seen just once. The same data also contributed to another study, on T cells of mothers and their children.

Sequenced sample: blood. The origin of the receptors is a boy younger than 18 in good health. CDR3s leave out the opening cysteine and the closing phenylalanine or tryptophan. Size tells how often a clone was seen (once, few, many) or the class of an expanded clone, and some rows leave it out.

clone_size: .
j_call: TRBJ2-7
v_call: TRBV7-6
cdr3_aa: ASSFLELGQYNYEQY

clone_size: few
j_call: TRBJ1-1
v_call: TRBV3-1
cdr3_aa: ASSPPRGMNTEAF

clone_size: .
j_call: TRBJ2-1
v_call: TRBV27
cdr3_aa: ASSSGTSGRGEQF

clone_size: few
j_call: TRBJ2-5
v_call: TRBV28
cdr3_aa: ASRIKDRTQY

clone_size: few
j_call: TRBJ2-7
v_call: TRBV4-2
cdr3_aa: ASSQKTSGGYEQY

clone_size: few
j_call: TRBJ2-5
v_call: TRBV7-2
cdr3_aa: ASSLGDGQETQY

clone_size: .
j_call: TRBJ2-3
v_call: TRBV7-9
cdr3_aa: ASSLGPGQGIRTDTQY

clone_size: few
j_call: TRBJ2-5
v_call: TRBV12-3/TRBV12-4
cdr3_aa: ASSIEDSGSKAQY

clone_size: few
j_call: TRBJ2-3
v_call: TRBV25-1
cdr3_aa: ASSVGLATEPTDTQY

clone_size: .
j_call: TRBJ1-4
v_call: TRBV20-1
cdr3_aa: SAVRTGGDEKLF

clone_size: once
j_call: TRBJ1-3
v_call: TRBV7-2
cdr3_aa: ASSLSIPGADPFWTIY

clone_size: .
j_call: TRBJ2-2
v_call: TRBV4-3
cdr3_aa: ASSQEFSAGELF

clone_size: .
j_call: TRBJ2-4
v_call: TRBV20-1
cdr3_aa: SARRGGWNGDEY

clone_size: few
j_call: TRBJ2-3
v_call: TRBV7-2
cdr3_aa: ASSPLGARTDTQY

clone_size: .
j_call: TRBJ2-7
v_call: TRBV6-5
cdr3_aa: ASSYSSRGTYEQY

clone_size: .
j_call: TRBJ2-3
v_call: TRBV20-1
cdr3_aa: SASQTGSYTDTQY

clone_size: .
j_call: TRBJ2-6
v_call: TRBV5-1
cdr3_aa: ASSLSGDTISGANVLT

clone_size: few
j_call: TRBJ2-2
v_call: TRBV20-1
cdr3_aa: SASSLGNTGELF

clone_size: few
j_call: TRBJ2-1
v_call: TRBV9
cdr3_aa: ASSVRTGVYKGEIYNEQF

clone_size: .
j_call: TRBJ1-2
v_call: TRBV7-2
cdr3_aa: ASSPRTGGRDYGYT

clone_size: many
j_call: TRBJ2-3
v_call: TRBV15
cdr3_aa: ATSGGTHTDTQY

clone_size: .
j_call: TRBJ2-5
v_call: TRBV7-8
cdr3_aa: ASSSRQGVVKTQY

clone_size: few
j_call: TRBJ1-1
v_call: TRBV7-2
cdr3_aa: ASSADRLLNTEAF

clone_size: .
j_call: TRBJ2-7
v_call: TRBV20-1
cdr3_aa: SASDSIGMEQY